This TCR beta chain was observed in a study of blood T cell repertoires in COVID-19. Looking at the study overall: Acute-phase and convalescent COVID-19 samples originated in the United States, Italy and Spain. T cells, B-cell-depleted T cells, or PBMCs provided the cDNA or gDNA that served as material.

Trimming removed 6 bases from V and 0 bases from J; junction bases left unmatched: 13. CDR1 and CDR2 (germline): MDHEN, SYDVKM. The CDR3 sequence is 18 residues long. Original data processing: It was from reference gene primer amplification that nucleated cell counts were estimated. Sequencing was performed with immunoSEQ multiplex PCR; in TCRdb, only in-frame clones are kept and a portion is missing. For V, J and clone size, that table is used; D and trimming come from the DNA. The table records 200,000 or so clones, more than 75% of them present only once. The source is a man aged 50 to 60 who had recovered from COVID-19. The sample was peripheral blood. V is TRBV28 and J is TRBJ2-3; 9 nucleotides agree with TRBD1. CDR3 amino acids: CASRLRDRELISTDTQYF. The DNA of the CDR3 is TGTGCCAGCAGACTCCGGGACAGGGAATTAATCAGCACAGATACGCAGTATTTT.